This T cell receptor (beta chain) was documented in a study of OX40 agonist ivuxolimab in advanced cancers. This clone was counted a few times. Assay used: immunoSEQ multiplex PCR; TCRdb lists only in-frame clones, some missing. The data hold about 64,000 clones, with 84% observed a single time. The input for sequencing was CD4+ or CD8+ T cells sorted from blood, taken in a trial of the OX40 agonist ivuxolimab. The TCR originated in an adult with an advanced solid tumor such as melanoma, head and neck, liver or kidney cancer.

The CDR3, as DNA: TGTGCCAGCACGGGTTCAGATACGCAGTATTTT. This encodes CASTGSDTQYF. The V and J genes are TRBV7-9 and TRBJ2-3, with unresolved D. The V end lost 7 bases, the J end lost 4 bases, and 6 bases lay between the germline ends. Germline CDR1 is SEHNR and CDR2 is FQNEAQ (reference sequence). The CDR3 has 11 residues.